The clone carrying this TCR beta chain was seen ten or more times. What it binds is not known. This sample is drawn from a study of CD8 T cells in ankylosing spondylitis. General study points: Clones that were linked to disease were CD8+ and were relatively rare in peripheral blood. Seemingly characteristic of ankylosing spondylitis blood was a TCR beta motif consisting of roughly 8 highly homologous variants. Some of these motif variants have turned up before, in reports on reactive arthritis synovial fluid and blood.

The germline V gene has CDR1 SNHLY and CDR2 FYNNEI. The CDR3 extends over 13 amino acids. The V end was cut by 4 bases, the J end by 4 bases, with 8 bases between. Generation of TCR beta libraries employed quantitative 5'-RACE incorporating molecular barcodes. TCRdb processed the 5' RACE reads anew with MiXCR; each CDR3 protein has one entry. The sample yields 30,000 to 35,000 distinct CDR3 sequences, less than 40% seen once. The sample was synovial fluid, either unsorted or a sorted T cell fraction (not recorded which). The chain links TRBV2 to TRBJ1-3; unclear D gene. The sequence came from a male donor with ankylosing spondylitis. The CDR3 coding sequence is TGTGCCAGCAGTGGAGGAGACGGAAACACCATATATTTT. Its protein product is CASSGGDGNTIYF.